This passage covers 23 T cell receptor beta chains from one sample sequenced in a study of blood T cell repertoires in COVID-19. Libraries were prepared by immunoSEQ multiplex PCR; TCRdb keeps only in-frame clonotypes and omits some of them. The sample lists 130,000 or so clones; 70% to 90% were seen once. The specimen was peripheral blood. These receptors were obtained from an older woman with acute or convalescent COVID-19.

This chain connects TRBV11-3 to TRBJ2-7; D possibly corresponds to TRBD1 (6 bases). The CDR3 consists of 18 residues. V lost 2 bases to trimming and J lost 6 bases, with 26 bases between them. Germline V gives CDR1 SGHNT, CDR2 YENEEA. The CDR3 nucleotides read TGTGCCAGCAGCTTAAAAAGCCCGAGTCGGACAGTAAAGGTCGAGCAGTACTTC. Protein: CASSLKSPSRTVKVEQYF.

The DNA of the CDR3 is TGTGCCAGCAGCCGGGGGAGGGGAACGGATCAGCCCCAGCATTTT. As protein: CASSRGRGTDQPQHF. This chain joins TRBV9 and TRBJ1-5; perhaps TRBD1 as D (5 bases). CDR3 length: 15 amino acids. V was shortened by 4 bases and J by 5 bases, with 16 bases between the two germline ends. Germline CDR1 is SGDLS and CDR2 is YYNGEE.

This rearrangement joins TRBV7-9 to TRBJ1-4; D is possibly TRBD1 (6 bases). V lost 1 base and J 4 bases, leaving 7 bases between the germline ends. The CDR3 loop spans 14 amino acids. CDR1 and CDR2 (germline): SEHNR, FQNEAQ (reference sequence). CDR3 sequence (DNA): TGTGCCAGCAGCTTAGGACAGGTTAATGAAAAACTGTTTTTT. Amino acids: CASSLGQVNEKLFF. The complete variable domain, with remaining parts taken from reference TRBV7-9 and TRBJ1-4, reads DTGVSQNPRHKITKRGQNVTFRCDPISEHNRLYWYRQTLGQGPEFLTYFQNEAQLEKSRLLSDRFSAERPKGSFSTLEIQRTEQGDSAMYLCASSLGQVNEKLFFGSGTQLSVL.

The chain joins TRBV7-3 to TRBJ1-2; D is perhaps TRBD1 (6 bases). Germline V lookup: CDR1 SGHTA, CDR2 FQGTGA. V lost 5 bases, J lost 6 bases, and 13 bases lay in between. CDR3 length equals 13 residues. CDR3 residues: CASSPQGGDGYTF. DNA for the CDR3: TGTGCCAGCAGCCCGCAAGGGGGGGATGGCTACACCTTC.

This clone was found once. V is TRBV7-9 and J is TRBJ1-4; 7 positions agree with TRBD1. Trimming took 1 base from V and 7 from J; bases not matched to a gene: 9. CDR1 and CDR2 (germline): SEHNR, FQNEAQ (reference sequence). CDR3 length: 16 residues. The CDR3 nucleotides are TGTGCCAGCAGCTTAGGAACACAGGGGTTCGGTGAAAAACTGTTTTTT. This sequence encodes CASSLGTQGFGEKLFF.

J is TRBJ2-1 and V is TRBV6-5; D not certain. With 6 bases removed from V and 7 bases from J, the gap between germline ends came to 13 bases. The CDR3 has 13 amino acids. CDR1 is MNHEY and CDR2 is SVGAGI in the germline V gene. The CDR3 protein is CASRLNIVNEQFF. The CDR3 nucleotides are TGTGCCAGCAGGCTAAATATTGTGAATGAGCAGTTCTTC.

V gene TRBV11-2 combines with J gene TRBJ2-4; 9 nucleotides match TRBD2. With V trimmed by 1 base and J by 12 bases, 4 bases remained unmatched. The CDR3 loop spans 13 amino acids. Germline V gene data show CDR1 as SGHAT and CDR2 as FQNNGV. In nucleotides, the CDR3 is TGTGCCAGCAGCTTAGGCGGGGGGGCCGGTCAGTACTTC. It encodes CASSLGGGAGQYF.

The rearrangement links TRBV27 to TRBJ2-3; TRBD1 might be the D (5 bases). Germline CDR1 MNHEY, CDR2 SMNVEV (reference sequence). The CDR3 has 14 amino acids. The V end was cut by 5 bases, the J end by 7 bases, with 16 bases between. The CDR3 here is CASSIRAGPNTQYF. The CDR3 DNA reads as TGTGCCAGCAGTATCCGGGCAGGGCCAAATACGCAGTATTTT.

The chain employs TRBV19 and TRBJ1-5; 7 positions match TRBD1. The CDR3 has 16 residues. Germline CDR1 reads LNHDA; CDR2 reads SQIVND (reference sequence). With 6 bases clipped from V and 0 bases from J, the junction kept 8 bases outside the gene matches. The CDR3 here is CASRRDRGYSNQPQHF. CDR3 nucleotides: TGTGCCAGTAGGCGGGACAGAGGCTATAGCAATCAGCCCCAGCATTTT.

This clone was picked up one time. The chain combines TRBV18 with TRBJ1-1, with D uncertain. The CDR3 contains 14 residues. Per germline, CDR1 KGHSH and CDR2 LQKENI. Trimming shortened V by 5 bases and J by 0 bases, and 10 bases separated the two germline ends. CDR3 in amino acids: CASSAGNMNTEAFF. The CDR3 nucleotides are TGTGCCAGCTCAGCCGGGAACATGAACACTGAAGCTTTCTTT.

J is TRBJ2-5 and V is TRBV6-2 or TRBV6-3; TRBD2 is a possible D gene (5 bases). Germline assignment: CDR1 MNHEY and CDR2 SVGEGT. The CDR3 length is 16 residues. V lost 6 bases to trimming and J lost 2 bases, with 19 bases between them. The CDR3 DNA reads TGTGCCAGCAGCCGGTCCGTTCGGGGAGCACAAGAGACCCAGTACTTC. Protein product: CASSRSVRGAQETQYF.

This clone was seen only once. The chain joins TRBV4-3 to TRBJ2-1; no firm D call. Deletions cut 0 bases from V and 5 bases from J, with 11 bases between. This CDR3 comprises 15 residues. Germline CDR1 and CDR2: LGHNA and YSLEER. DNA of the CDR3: TGCGCCAGCAGCCAAGATACGGGTTCCCACAATGAGCAGTTCTTC. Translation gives CASSQDTGSHNEQFF.

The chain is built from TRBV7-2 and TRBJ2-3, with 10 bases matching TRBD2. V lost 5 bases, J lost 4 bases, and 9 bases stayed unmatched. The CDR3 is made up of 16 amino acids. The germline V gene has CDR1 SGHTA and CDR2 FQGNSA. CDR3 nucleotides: TGTGCCAGCAGCCCTACCGGGACTAGCGTCCCAGATACGCAGTATTTT. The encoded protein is CASSPTGTSVPDTQYF.

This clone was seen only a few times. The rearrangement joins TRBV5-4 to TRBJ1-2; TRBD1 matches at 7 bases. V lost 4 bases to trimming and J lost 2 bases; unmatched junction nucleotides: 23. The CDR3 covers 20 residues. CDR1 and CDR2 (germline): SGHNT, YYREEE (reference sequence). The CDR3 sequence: CASSASTGTRVGSLNYGYTF. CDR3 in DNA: TGTGCCAGCAGCGCCTCGACAGGGACGCGAGTCGGGTCCTTAAACTATGGCTACACCTTC.

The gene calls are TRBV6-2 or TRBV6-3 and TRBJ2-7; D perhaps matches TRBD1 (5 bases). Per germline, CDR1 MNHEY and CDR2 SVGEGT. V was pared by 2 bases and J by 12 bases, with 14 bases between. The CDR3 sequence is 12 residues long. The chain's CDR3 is CASSYRGTGWYF. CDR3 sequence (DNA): TGTGCCAGCAGTTACAGAGGCACAGGATGGTACTTC.

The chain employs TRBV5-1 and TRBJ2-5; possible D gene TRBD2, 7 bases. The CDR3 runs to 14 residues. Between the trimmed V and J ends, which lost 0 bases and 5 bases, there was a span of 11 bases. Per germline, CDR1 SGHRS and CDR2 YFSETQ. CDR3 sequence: CASSLEGGFETQYF. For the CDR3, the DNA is TGCGCCAGCAGCTTGGAGGGGGGGTTCGAGACCCAGTACTTC.

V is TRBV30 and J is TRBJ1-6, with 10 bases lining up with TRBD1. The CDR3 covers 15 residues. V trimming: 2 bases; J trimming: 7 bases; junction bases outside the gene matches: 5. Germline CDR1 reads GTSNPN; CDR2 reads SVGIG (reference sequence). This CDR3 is CAWSRGTGDNSPLHF. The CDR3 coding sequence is TGTGCCTGGAGTAGGGGGACAGGGGACAATTCACCCCTCCACTTT.

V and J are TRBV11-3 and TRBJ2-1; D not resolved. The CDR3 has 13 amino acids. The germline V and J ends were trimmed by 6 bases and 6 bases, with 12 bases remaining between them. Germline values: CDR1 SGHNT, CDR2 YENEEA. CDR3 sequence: CASSPQWSNEQFF. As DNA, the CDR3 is TGTGCCAGCAGTCCTCAATGGAGCAATGAGCAGTTCTTC.

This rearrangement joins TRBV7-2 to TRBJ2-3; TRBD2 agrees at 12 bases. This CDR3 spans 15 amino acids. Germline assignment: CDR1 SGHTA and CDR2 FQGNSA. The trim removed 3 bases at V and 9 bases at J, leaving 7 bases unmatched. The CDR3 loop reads CASSFSSGGADTQYF. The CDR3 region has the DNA TGTGCCAGCAGCTTCTCTAGCGGGGGGGCCGACACGCAGTATTTT.

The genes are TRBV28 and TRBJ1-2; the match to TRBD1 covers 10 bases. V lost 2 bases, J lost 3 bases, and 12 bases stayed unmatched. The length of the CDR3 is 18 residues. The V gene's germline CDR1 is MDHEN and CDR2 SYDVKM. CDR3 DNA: TGTGCCAGCAGTTTAGTAACGACAGGGGGCAAGGGGTACTATGGCTACACCTTC. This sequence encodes CASSLVTTGGKGYYGYTF.

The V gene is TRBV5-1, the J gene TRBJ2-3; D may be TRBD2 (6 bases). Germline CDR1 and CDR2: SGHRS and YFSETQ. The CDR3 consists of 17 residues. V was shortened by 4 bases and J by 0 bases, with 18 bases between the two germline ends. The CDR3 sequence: CASSPPSGGTSTDTQYF. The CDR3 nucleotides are TGCGCCAGCAGCCCCCCCTCAGGCGGGACTAGCACAGATACGCAGTATTTT.

CDR3 sequence reads: CASSRRDGGIGAYEQYF. The CDR3 DNA is TGTGCCAGCAGCCGCCGGGACGGAGGGATTGGAGCCTACGAGCAGTACTTC. The V call is TRBV3-1 (or the pseudogene TRBV3-2), the J call TRBJ2-7, with a tentative D call TRBD2 (6 bases). The germline V gene encodes CDR1 LGHDT and CDR2 YNNKEL (reference sequence). This CDR3 comprises 17 residues. Trimming stripped 4 bases from V and 2 bases from J, with 21 bases between.

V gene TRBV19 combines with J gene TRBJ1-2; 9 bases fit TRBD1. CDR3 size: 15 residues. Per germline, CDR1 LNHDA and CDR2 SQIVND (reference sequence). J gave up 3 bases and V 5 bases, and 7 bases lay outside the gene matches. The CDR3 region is CASSPATGGHYGYTF. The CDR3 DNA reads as TGTGCCAGTAGTCCTGCGACAGGGGGACACTATGGCTACACCTTC. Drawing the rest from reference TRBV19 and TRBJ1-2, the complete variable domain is DGGITQSPKYLFRKEGQNVTLSCEQNLNHDAMYWYRQDPGQGLRLIYYSQIVNDFQKGDIAEGYSVSREKKESFPLTVTSAQKNPTAFYLCASSPATGGHYGYTFGSGTRLTVV.